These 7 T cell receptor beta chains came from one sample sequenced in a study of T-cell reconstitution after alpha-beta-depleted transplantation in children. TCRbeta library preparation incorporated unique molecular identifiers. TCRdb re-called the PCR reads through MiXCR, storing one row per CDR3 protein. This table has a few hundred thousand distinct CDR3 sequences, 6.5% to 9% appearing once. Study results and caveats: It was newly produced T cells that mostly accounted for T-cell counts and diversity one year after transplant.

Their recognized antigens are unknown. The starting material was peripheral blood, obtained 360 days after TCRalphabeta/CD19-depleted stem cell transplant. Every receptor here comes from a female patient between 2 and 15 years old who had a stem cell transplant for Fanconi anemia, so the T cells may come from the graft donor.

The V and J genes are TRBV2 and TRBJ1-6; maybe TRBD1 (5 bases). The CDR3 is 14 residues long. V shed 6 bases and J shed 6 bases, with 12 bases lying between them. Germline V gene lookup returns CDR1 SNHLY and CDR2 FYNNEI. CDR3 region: CASSLRDRNSPLHF. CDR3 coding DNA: TGTGCCAGCAGCCTCCGGGACCGTAATTCACCCCTCCACTTT.

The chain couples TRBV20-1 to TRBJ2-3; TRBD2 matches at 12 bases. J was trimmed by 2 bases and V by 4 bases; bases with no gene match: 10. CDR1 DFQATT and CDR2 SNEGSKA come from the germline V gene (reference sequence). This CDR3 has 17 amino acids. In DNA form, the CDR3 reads TGCAGTGCTACGCTAGCGGGGGGGCCAGGTTACACAGATACGCAGTATTTT. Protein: CSATLAGGPGYTDTQYF.

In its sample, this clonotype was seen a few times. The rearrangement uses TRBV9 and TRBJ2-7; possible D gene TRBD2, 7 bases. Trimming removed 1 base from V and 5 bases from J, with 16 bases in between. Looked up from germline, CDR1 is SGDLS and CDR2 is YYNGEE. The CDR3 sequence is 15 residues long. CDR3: CASSVRGGPFDEQYF. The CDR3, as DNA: TGTGCCAGCAGCGTAAGGGGGGGCCCGTTTGACGAGCAGTACTTC.

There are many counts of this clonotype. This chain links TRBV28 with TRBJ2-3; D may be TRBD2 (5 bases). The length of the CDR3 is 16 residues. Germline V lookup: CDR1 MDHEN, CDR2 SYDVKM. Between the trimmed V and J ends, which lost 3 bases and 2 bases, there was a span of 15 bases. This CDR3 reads CASSFPSGSYTDTQYF. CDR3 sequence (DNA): TGTGCCAGCAGTTTCCCGTCGGGGAGTTACACAGATACGCAGTATTTT.

The CDR3: CASSQERLRRSYNEQFF. The CDR3 DNA sequence: TGCGCCAGCAGCCAAGAACGACTACGTCGCTCCTACAATGAGCAGTTCTTC. V usage is TRBV4-3 and J usage is TRBJ2-1; D is perhaps TRBD2 (5 bases). Trimming left V 0 bases short and J 0 bases short, with 12 bases between. There are 17 residues in the CDR3. In germline, CDR1 is LGHNA, CDR2 YSLEER.

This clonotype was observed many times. The CDR3 loop reads CASSVGQGDNSPLHF. The DNA for the CDR3 is TGTGCCAGCAGCGTAGGACAGGGAGATAATTCACCCCTCCACTTT. The chain uses TRBV9 and TRBJ1-6, with TRBD1 identical over 7 bases. The CDR3 has 15 residues. V was clipped by 0 bases and J by 5 bases; unmatched bases: 2. Per the germline V gene, CDR1 is SGDLS and CDR2 is YYNGEE.

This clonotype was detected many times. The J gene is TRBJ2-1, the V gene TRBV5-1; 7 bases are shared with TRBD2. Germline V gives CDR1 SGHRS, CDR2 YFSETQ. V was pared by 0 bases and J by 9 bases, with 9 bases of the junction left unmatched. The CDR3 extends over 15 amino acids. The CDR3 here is CASSLGSGGRTEQFF. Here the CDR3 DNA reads TGCGCCAGCAGCTTGGGTTCGGGGGGTCGTACTGAGCAGTTCTTC.